Listed here is a single T cell receptor (beta chain). The sort gate was single viable CD3+CD4+CD8-CD45RO+ cells for memory CD4+ T cells. Total CD4+ T cells were enriched by CD4 positive selection. Assay used: immunoSEQ multiplex PCR; TCRdb lists only in-frame clones, some missing. The sample lists around 57,000 clones; around 80% were seen once. The data derive from a study of memory CD4+ T cells and cytomegalovirus serostatus. The V gene's germline CDR1 is SGHRS and CDR2 YFSETQ. The ends lost 5 bases at V and 0 bases at J; junction bases unmatched: 4. The CDR3 loop spans 14 amino acids. The sequence was obtained from an adult in good health and CMV-seronegative. Some clones in this sample may be carry-over from other donors' samples. Sequenced material: memory CD4+ T cells from blood. The rearrangement links TRBV5-1 to TRBJ2-7; 8 bases line up with TRBD2. The CDR3 DNA sequence: TGCGCCAGCAGTGGCAGCGGGAGCTCCTACGAGCAGTACTTC. It specifies CASSGSGSSYEQYF.